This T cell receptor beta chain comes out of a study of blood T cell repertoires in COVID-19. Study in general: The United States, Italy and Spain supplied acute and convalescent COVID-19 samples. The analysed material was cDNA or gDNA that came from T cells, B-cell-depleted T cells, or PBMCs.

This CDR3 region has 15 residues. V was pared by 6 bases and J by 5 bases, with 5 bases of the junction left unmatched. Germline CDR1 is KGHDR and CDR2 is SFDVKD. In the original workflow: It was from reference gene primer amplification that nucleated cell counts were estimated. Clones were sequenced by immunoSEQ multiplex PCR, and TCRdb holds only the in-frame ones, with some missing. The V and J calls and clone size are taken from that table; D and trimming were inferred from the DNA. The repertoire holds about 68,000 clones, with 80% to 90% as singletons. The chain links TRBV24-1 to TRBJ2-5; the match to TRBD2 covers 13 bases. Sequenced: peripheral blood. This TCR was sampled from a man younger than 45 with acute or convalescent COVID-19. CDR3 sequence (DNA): TGTGCCACCAGTACCGGGACTAGCGGGACGGAGACCCAGTACTTC. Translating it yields CATSTGTSGTETQYF.